One and the same sample provided the 5 T cell receptor beta chains below, sequenced in a study of blood T cell repertoires in COVID-19. This table comes from immunoSEQ multiplex PCR, and its TCRdb copy is limited to in-frame clones, with some not included. Here the sample spans 200,000 or so clones, roughly 90% being singletons. Sequenced material: peripheral blood. All receptors come from a man between 70 and 80 years old with acute or convalescent COVID-19.

The rearrangement joins TRBV5-5 to TRBJ1-2; 7 positions match TRBD1. Germline V gene sequence: CDR1 SGHKS, CDR2 YYEKEE (reference sequence). V shed 1 base and J 5 bases; nucleotides not matched to a gene: 5. CDR3 size: 14 residues. The CDR3 DNA follows: TGTGCCAGCAGCTTGTCCACAGGGGATTATGGCTACACCTTC. The encoded protein is CASSLSTGDYGYTF.

This clone was counted a few times. The same CDR3 arises from other DNA sequences in this sample as well. The gene calls are TRBV5-1 and TRBJ2-1; D may be TRBD1 (6 bases). Trimming took 0 bases from V and 4 from J, leaving 8 bases between them. This CDR3 is 14 amino acids long. Germline CDR1 is SGHRS and CDR2 is YFSETQ. CDR3 residues: CASSLGTGYNEQFF. Written as DNA, the CDR3 is TGCGCCAGCAGCTTGGGAACAGGGTACAATGAGCAGTTCTTC.

CDR3 residues: CSARLTESQHF. The CDR3 coding sequence is TGCAGTGCTAGATTAACAGAATCCCAGCATTTT. V gene TRBV20-1 combines with J gene TRBJ1-5; no clear D. Deletions cut 2 bases from V and 11 bases from J, with 10 bases between. Looked up from germline, CDR1 is DFQATT and CDR2 is SNEGSKA (reference sequence). This CDR3 has 11 residues.

The CDR3 DNA is TGTGCCAGCGGACTGGCGGGGAGAGCCTACGAGCAGTACTTC. It translates to CASGLAGRAYEQYF. The chain carries TRBV2 and TRBJ2-7; D is possibly TRBD2 (6 bases). Between the trimmed V and J ends, which lost 8 bases and 2 bases, there was a span of 16 bases. Germline lookup yields CDR1 SNHLY and CDR2 FYNNEI. CDR3 size: 14 residues.

This rearrangement joins TRBV18 to TRBJ1-2; 11 nucleotides align to TRBD1. V trimming: 3 bases; J trimming: 5 bases; junction bases outside the gene matches: 8. The CDR3 totals 16 residues. Germline CDR1 reads KGHSH; CDR2 reads LQKENI. The chain's CDR3 is CASSPRTGGAVYGYTF. The CDR3 DNA is TGTGCCAGCTCACCTCGGACAGGGGGCGCTGTTTATGGCTACACCTTC.